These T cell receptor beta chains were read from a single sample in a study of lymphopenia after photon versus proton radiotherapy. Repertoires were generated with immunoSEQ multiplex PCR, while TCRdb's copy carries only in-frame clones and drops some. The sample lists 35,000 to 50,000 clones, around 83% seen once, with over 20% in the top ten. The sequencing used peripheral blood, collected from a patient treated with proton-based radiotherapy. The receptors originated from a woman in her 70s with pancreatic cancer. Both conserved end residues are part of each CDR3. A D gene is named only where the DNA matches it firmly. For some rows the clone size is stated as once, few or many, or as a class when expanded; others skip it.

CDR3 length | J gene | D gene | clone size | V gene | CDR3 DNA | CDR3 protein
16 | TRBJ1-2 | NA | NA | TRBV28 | TGTGCCAGCAGTTTAGGGTTCACCCAACCCCCCTATGGCTACACCTTC | CASSLGFTQPPYGYTF
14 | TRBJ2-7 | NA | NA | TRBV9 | TGTGCCAGCAGCGTATCCACCTCCTCCTACGAGCAGTACTTC | CASSVSTSSYEQYF
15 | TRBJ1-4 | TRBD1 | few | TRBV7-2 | TGTGCCAGCAGCGCAACAGGGGGAACTAATGAAAAACTGTTTTTT | CASSATGGTNEKLFF
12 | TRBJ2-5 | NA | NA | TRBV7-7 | TGTGCTAGCAGCTTAGAGGGCAGGGACCAGTACTTC | CASSLEGRDQYF
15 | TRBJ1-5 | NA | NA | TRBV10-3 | TGTGCCATCAGTGAGTCGATAAGGGGGAATCAGCCCCAGCATTTT | CAISESIRGNQPQHF
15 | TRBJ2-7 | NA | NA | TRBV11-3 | TGTGCCAGCAGCTTATGGACCGCCCCCCAATACGAGCAGTACTTC | CASSLWTAPQYEQYF
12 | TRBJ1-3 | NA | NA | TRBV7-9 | TGTGCCAGCAGGCCCTCTGGAAACACCATATATTTT | CASRPSGNTIYF
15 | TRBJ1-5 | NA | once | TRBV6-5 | TGTGCCAGCAGTTACTCCCAGGGGCGGAATCAGCCCCAGCATTTT | CASSYSQGRNQPQHF
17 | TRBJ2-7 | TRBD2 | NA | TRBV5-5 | TGTGCCAGCAGCCCCGGGACTAGCGTCGGCAAAACCTACGAGCAGTACTTC | CASSPGTSVGKTYEQYF
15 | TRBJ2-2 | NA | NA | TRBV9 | TGTGCCAGCACCCCAGGGGGGACGAACACCGGGGAGCTGTTTTTT | CASTPGGTNTGELFF
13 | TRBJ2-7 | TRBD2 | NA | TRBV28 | TGTGCCAGCAGTCGGGGGGGCAGCTACGAGCAGTACTTC | CASSRGGSYEQYF
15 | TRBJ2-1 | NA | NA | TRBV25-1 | TGTGCCAGCAGTGAATATAAGGGAACCTACAATGAGCAGTTCTTC | CASSEYKGTYNEQFF
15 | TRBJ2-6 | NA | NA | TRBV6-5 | TGTGCCAGCGCAGGGCCCGGCTCTGGGGCCAACGTCCTGACTTTC | CASAGPGSGANVLTF
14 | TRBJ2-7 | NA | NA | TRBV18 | TGTGCCAGCTCACCATACCTGGGACAAGGCGAGCAGTACTTC | CASSPYLGQGEQYF
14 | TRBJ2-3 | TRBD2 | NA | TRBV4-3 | TGCGCCAGCAGCCAAGAACTGCCGGGACTAGCGCAGTATTTT | CASSQELPGLAQYF
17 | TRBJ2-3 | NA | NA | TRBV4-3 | TGCGCCAGCAGCCAAGATAGGGACTTTCTCAACGGAGATACGCAGTATTTT | CASSQDRDFLNGDTQYF
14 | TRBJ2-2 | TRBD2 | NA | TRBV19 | TGTGCCAGTAGCCCGGGACTAGTCCCCGGGGAGCTGTTTTTT | CASSPGLVPGELFF
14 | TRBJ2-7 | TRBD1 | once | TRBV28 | TGTGCCAGCAGTTTTCGACAGGGGATCTACGAGCAGTACTTC | CASSFRQGIYEQYF
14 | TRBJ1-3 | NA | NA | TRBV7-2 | TGTGCCAGCAGCCCCCTACAGGCTGGAAACACCATATATTTT | CASSPLQAGNTIYF
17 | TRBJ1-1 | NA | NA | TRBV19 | TGTGCCAGTCGACTAAACCGTTGGGGAGGGGGTAACACTGAAGCTTTCTTT | CASRLNRWGGGNTEAFF
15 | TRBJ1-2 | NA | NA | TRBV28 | TGTGCCAGCAGTGCCCTTGAGTCAAGACGGAGTGGCTACACCTTC | CASSALESRRSGYTF
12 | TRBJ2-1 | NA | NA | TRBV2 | TGTGCCAGCAACTATGACCTGGATGAGCAGTTCTTC | CASNYDLDEQFF
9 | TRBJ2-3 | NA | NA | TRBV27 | TGTGCCAGCCGGCTAGAGCAGTATTTT | CASRLEQYF
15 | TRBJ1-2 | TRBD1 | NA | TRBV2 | TGTGCCAGCAGAGAGCTCACCGGGACAGGGGGTGGCTACACCTTC | CASRELTGTGGGYTF
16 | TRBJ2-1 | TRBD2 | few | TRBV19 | TGTGCCAGTTCGCTATCCCGGACTAGCGGATACAATGAGCAGTTCTTC | CASSLSRTSGYNEQFF
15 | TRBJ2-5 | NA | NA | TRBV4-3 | TGCGCCAGCAGCCAAGGGTCGGAAGCCCAAGAGACCCAGTACTTC | CASSQGSEAQETQYF
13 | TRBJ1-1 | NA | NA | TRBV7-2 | TGTGCCAGCAGCTCAACGGGTACCCGTGGAGCTTTCTTT | CASSSTGTRGAFF
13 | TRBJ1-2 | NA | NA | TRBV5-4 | TGTGCCAGCAGCTCGACCGAGACTTTTGGCTACACCTTC | CASSSTETFGYTF
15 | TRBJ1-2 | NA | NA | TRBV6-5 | TGTGCCAGCAGTCTCCGACAGGACTTTAGCTATGGCTACACCTTC | CASSLRQDFSYGYTF
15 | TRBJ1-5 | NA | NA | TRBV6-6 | TGTGCCAGCAGTCTTCCCAGCTTAGAAGTAGGGCCCCAGCATTTT | CASSLPSLEVGPQHF
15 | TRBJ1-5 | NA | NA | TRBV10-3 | TGTGCCATCAGTGAGTCTGTAGGGGGCAATCAGCCCCAGCATTTT | CAISESVGGNQPQHF
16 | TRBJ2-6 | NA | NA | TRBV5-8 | TGTGCCAGCAGCTTACAAGTCACCTCTGGGGCCAACGTCCTGACTTTC | CASSLQVTSGANVLTF
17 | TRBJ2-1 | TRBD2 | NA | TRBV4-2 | TGTGCCAGCAGCCAAGTATGGGCGGGAGGAGGTTACAATGAGCAGTTCTTC | CASSQVWAGGGYNEQFF
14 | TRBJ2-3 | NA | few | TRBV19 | TGTGCCACCAGCAGCGGCTCTAGCACAGATACGCAGTATTTT | CATSSGSSTDTQYF
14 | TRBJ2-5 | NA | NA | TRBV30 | TGTGCCTGGAATCATGATAGGCGGAAAGAGACCCAGTACTTC | CAWNHDRRKETQYF
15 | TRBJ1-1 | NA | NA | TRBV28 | TGTGCCAGCAGTTGGGTTTCTTCGGCGAACACTGAAGCTTTCTTT | CASSWVSSANTEAFF
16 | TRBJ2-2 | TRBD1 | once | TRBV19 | TGTGCCAGTAGTACCAAACGGACAGGGTTCGCCGGGGAGCTGTTTTTT | CASSTKRTGFAGELFF
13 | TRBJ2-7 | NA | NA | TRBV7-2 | TGTGCCAGCAGGTCCGGGACTTTCTACGAGCAGTACTTC | CASRSGTFYEQYF
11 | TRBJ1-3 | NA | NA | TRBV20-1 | TGCAGTGCAGGGAGAGGAAACACCATATATTTT | CSAGRGNTIYF
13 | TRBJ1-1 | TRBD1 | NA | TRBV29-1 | TGCAGCGTTGAAGATCCACAGGGGACAACAGCTTTCTTT | CSVEDPQGTTAFF
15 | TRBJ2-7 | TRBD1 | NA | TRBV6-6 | TGTGCCAGCAGTCGGGGCAGGGGGATCCTAAGCGAGCAGTACTTC | CASSRGRGILSEQYF
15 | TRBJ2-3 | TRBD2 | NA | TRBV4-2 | TGTGCCAGCAACCTCGTAGCGGGAGCGACAGATACGCAGTATTTT | CASNLVAGATDTQYF
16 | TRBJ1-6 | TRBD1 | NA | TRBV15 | TGTGCCACCAGCAGAGTGATTACAGGGGGTAATTCACCCCTCCACTTT | CATSRVITGGNSPLHF
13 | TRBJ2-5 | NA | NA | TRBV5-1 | TGCGCCAGCAGCTTCGGGGGCGAGGAGACCCAGTACTTC | CASSFGGEETQYF
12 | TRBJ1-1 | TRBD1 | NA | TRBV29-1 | TGCAGCGTTGGACAGGGAGGCGCTGAAGCTTTCTTT | CSVGQGGAEAFF
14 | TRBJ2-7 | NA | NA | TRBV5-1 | TGCGCCAGCAGCTTGGCCGTCAGCTCTACCGAGCAGTACTTC | CASSLAVSSTEQYF
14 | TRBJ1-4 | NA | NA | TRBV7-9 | TGTGCCAGCAGCTTATTAGGGAGTGGTGAAAAACTGTTTTTT | CASSLLGSGEKLFF
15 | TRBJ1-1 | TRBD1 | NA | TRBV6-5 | TGTGCCAGCAGTTCCCGACAGGGGGCCAACACTGAAGCTTTCTTT | CASSSRQGANTEAFF
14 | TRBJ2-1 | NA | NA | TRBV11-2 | TGTGCCAGCAGGCTCTTGCGGTCCTACAATGAGCAGTTCTTC | CASRLLRSYNEQFF
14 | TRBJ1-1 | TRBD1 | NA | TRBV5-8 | TGTGCCAGCAGCTTAACAGGGGGTGGAACTGAAGCTTTCTTT | CASSLTGGGTEAFF
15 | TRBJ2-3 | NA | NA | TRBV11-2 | TGTGCCAGCAGCTTAGTGGCGGGACCGACAGATACGCAGTATTTT | CASSLVAGPTDTQYF
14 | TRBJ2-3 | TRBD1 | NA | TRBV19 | TGTGCCAGTACCCCCCAGGGGGCGAAAGATACGCAGTATTTT | CASTPQGAKDTQYF
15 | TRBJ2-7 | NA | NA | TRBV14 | TGTGCCAGCAGGCTGGGGTCAGGGGATTCCTACGAGCAGTACTTC | CASRLGSGDSYEQYF
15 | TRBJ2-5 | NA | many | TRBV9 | TGTGCCAGCAGCGTATTGATGTTGGGGGTGGAGACCCAGTACTTC | CASSVLMLGVETQYF
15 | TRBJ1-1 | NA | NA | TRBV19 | TGTGCCAGTAGTCATCAGGGACGGCGGAACACTGAAGCTTTCTTT | CASSHQGRRNTEAFF